This TCR beta chain stems from a study of T-cell reconstitution after alpha-beta-depleted transplantation in children. This clonotype was observed at least ten times. TCRbeta library preparation incorporated unique molecular identifiers. Each CDR3 protein is one row after TCRdb ran MiXCR on the PCR reads. The table has roughly 110,000 distinct CDR3 sequences, around a tenth seen once. The CDR3 spans 13 residues. Trimming cost V 5 bases and J 3 bases, with 11 bases left between them. Per the germline V gene, CDR1 is SEHNR and CDR2 is FQNEAQ (reference sequence). The V gene is TRBV7-9, the J gene TRBJ2-7; D might be TRBD1 or TRBD2, each matching 5 bases. This specimen consisted of PBMCs, obtained before TCRalphabeta/CD19-depleted stem cell transplant. The TCR sequence derives from a boy between 2 and 10 years old with acute lymphoblastic leukemia, due to receive a stem cell transplant. The CDR3 sequence: CASSEGDLYEQYF. Here the CDR3 DNA reads TGTGCCAGCAGCGAAGGGGACCTCTACGAGCAGTACTTC.